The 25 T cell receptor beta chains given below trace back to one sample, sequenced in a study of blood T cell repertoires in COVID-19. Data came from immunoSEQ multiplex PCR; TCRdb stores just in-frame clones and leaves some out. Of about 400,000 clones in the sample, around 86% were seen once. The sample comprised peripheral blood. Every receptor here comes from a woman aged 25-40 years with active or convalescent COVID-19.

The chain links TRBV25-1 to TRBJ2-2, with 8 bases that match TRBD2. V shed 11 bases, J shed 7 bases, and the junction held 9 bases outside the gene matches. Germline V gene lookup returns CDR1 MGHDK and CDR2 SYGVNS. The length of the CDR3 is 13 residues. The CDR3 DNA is TGTGCCGGTCAAAGGAGCGGGGGCGGGGAGCTGTTTTTT. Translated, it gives CAGQRSGGGELFF. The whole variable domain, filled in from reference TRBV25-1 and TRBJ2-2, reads EADIYQTPRYLVIGTGKKITLECSQTMGHDKMYWYQQDPGMELHLIHYSYGVNSTEKGDLSSESTVSRIRTEHFPLTLESARPSHTSQYLCAGQRSGGGELFFGEGSRLTVL.

CDR3 DNA: TGTGCCAGCTCACCGCCTCCGGGACAATTTAGCAATCAGCCCCAGCATTTT. Translated: CASSPPPGQFSNQPQHF. This chain links TRBV18 with TRBJ1-5; D is possibly TRBD1 (6 bases). The CDR3 extends over 17 amino acids. Germline V gives CDR1 KGHSH, CDR2 LQKENI. V gave up 3 bases and J gave up 0 bases, with 15 bases separating them.

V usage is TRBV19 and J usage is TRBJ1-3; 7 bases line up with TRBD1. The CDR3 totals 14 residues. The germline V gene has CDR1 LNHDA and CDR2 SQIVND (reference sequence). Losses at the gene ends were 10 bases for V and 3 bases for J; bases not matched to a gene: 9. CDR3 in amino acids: CATAGTASGNTIYF. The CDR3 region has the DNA TGTGCCACCGCCGGGACAGCGAGTGGAAACACCATATATTTT. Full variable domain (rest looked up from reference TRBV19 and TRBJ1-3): DGGITQSPKYLFRKEGQNVTLSCEQNLNHDAMYWYRQDPGQGLRLIYYSQIVNDFQKGDIAEGYSVSREKKESFPLTVTSAQKNPTAFYLCATAGTASGNTIYFGEGSWLTVV.

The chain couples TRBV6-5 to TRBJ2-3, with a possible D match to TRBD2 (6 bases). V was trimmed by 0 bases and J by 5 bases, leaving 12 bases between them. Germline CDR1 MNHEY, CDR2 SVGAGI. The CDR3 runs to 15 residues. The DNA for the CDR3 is TGTGCCAGCAGTTACTCGAAGCGCGGGGTAGATACGCAGTATTTT. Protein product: CASSYSKRGVDTQYF.

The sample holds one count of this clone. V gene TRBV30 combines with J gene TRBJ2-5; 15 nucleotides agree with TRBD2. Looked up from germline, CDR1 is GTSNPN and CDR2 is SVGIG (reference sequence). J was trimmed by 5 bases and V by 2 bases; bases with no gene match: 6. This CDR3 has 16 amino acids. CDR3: CAWSMGLAGGLETQYF. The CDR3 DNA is TGTGCCTGGAGTATGGGACTAGCGGGAGGATTGGAGACCCAGTACTTC.

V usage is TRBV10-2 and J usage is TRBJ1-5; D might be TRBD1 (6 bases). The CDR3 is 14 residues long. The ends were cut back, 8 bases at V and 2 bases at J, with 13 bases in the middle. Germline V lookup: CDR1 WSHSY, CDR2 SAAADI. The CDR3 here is CASAGGAGNQPQHF. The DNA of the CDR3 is TGCGCCAGCGCGGGGGGGGCTGGCAATCAGCCCCAGCATTTT.

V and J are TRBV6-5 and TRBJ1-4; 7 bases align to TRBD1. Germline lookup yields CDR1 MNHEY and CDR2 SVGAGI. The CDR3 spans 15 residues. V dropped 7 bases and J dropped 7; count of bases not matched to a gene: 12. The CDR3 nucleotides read TGTGCCAGCACCTTGGACAGGCAGGGGGGTGAAAAACTGTTTTTT. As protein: CASTLDRQGGEKLFF.

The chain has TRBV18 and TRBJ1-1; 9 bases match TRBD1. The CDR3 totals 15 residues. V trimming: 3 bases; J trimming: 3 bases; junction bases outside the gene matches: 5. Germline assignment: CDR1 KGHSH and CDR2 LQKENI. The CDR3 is CASSPDRGGDTEAFF. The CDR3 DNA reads TGTGCCAGCTCACCTGACAGGGGGGGGGACACTGAAGCTTTCTTT.

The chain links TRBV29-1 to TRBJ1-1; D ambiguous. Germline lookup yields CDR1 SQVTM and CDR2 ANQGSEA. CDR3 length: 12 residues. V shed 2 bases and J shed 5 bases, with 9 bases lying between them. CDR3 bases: TGCAGCGTTGAACTAACCCTAACTGAAGCTTTCTTT. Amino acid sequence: CSVELTLTEAFF.

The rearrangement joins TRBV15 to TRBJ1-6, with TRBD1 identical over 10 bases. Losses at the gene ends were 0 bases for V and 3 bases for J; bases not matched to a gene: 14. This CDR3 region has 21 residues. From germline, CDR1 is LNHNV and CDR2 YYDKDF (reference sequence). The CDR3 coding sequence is TGTGCCACCAGCAGAGATCATACGGGACAGGGGCCTTCCTTCTATAATTCACCCCTCCACTTT. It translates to CATSRDHTGQGPSFYNSPLHF.

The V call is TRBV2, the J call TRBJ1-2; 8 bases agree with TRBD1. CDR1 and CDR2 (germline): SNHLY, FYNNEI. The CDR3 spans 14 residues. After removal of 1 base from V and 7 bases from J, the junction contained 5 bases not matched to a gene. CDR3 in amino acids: CASSEGTGNRGYTF. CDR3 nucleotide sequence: TGTGCCAGCAGTGAAGGGACAGGGAATCGTGGCTACACCTTC.

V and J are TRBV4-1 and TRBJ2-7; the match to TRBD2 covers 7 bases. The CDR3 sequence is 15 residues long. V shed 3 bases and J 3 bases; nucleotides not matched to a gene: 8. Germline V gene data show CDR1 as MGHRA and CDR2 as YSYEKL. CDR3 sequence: CASSHEPSGIYEQYF. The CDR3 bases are TGCGCCAGCAGCCACGAACCTAGCGGTATCTACGAGCAGTACTTC.

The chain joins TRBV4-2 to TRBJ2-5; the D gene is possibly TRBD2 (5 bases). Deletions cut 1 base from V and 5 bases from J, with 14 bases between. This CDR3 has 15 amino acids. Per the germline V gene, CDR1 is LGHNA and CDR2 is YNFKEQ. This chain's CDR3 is CASSQVGPGWETQYF. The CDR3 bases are TGTGCCAGCAGCCAAGTCGGCCCGGGGTGGGAGACCCAGTACTTC.

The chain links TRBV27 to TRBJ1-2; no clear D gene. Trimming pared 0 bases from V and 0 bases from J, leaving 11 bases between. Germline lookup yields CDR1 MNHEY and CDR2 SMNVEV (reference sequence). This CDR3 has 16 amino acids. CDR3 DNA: TGTGCCAGCAGTTTATCGTCCGTGGGCGCTAACTATGGCTACACCTTC. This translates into CASSLSSVGANYGYTF.

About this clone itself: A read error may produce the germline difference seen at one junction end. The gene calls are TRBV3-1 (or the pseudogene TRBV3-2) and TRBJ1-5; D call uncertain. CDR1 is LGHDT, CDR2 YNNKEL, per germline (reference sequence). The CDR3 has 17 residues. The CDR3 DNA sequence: TGTGCCAGCAGCGAAGATCATGCAGGATATAGCAATCAGCCCCAGCATTTT. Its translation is CASSEDHAGYSNQPQHF.

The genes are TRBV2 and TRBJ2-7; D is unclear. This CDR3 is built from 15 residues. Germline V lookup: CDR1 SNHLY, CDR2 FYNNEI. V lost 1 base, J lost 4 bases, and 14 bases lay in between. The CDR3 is CASSEGAGQLYEQYF. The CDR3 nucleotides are TGTGCCAGCAGTGAAGGGGCAGGTCAATTATACGAGCAGTACTTC. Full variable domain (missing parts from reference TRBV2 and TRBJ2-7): EPEVTQTPSHQVTQMGQEVILRCVPISNHLYFYWYRQILGQKVEFLVSFYNNEISEKSEIFDDQFSVERPDGSNFTLKIRSTKLEDSAMYFCASSEGAGQLYEQYFGPGTRLTVT.

CDR3 sequence: CASSLGQGDYGYTF. The CDR3 nucleotides read TGTGCCAGCAGCTTGGGACAGGGGGACTATGGCTACACCTTC. The V gene is TRBV13, the J gene TRBJ1-2; TRBD1 matches at 11 bases. The CDR3 is 14 amino acids. V gave up 3 bases and J gave up 3 bases; unmatched junction bases: 0. Germline V CDR1 and CDR2: PRHDT, FYEKMQ (reference sequence). The full variable domain, rest sourced from reference TRBV13 and TRBJ1-2, is AAGVIQSPRHLIKEKRETATLKCYPIPRHDTVYWYQQGPGQDPQFLISFYEKMQSDKGSIPDRFSAQQFSDYHSELNMSSLELGDSALYFCASSLGQGDYGYTFGSGTRLTVV.

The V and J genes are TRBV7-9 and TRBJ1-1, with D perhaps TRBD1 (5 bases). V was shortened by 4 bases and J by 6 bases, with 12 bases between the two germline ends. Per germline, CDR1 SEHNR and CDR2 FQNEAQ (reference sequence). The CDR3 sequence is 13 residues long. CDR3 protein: CASSSTAPAEAFF. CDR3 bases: TGTGCCAGCAGCTCGACAGCACCGGCTGAAGCTTTCTTT.

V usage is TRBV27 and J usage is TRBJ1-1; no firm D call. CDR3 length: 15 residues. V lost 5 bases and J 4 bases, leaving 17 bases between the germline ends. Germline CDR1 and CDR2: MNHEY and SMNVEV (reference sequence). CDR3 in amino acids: CASSAISVLLTEAFF. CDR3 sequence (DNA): TGTGCCAGCAGTGCCATTTCGGTCCTCCTCACTGAAGCTTTCTTT.

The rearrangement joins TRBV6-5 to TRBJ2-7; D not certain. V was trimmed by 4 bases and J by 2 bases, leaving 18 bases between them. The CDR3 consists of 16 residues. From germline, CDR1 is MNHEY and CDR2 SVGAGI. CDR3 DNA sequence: TGTGCCAGCAGTTCCGCTAGTGGCGAGACCCCCTACGAGCAGTACTTC. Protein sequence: CASSSASGETPYEQYF.

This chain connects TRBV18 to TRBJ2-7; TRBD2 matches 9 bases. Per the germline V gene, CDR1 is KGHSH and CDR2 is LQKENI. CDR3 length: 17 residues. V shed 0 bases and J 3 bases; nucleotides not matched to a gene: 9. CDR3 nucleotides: TGTGCCAGCTCACCACCCGGATTCCTAGCGGGGAACTACGAGCAGTACTTC. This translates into CASSPPGFLAGNYEQYF.

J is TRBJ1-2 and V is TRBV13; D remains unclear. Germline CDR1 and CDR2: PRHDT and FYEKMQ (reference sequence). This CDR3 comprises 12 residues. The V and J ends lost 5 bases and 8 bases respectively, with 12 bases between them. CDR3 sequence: CASSQAGGGYTF. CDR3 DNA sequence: TGTGCCAGCAGCCAGGCGGGAGGAGGCTACACCTTC. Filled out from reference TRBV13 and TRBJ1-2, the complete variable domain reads AAGVIQSPRHLIKEKRETATLKCYPIPRHDTVYWYQQGPGQDPQFLISFYEKMQSDKGSIPDRFSAQQFSDYHSELNMSSLELGDSALYFCASSQAGGGYTFGSGTRLTVV.

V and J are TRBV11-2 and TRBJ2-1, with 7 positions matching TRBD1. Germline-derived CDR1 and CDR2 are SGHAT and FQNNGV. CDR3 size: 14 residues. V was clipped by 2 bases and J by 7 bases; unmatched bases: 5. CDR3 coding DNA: TGTGCCAGCAGCTTAACAGGGGCGCGAAATGAGCAGTTCTTC. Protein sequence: CASSLTGARNEQFF.

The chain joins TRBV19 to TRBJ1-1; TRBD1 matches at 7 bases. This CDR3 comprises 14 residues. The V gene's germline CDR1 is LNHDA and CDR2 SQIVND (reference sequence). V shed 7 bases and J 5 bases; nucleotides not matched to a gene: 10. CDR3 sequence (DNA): TGTGCCAGTACTACCGACAGGGTTAAAACTGAAGCTTTCTTT. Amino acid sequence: CASTTDRVKTEAFF.

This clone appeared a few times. CDR3: CASSLLAGNEKLFF. CDR3 DNA sequence: TGTGCCAGCAGCTTATTAGCGGGAAATGAAAAACTGTTTTTT. The chain joins TRBV11-2 to TRBJ1-4; no definite D call. Germline assignment: CDR1 SGHAT and CDR2 FQNNGV. V was cut by 2 bases and J by 5 bases, with 9 bases left in between. The length of the CDR3 is 14 residues. The full variable domain, rest sourced from reference TRBV11-2 and TRBJ1-4, is EAGVAQSPRYKIIEKRQSVAFWCNPISGHATLYWYQQILGQGPKLLIQFQNNGVVDDSQLPKDRFSAERLKGVDSTLKIQPAKLEDSAVYLCASSLLAGNEKLFFGSGTQLSVL.